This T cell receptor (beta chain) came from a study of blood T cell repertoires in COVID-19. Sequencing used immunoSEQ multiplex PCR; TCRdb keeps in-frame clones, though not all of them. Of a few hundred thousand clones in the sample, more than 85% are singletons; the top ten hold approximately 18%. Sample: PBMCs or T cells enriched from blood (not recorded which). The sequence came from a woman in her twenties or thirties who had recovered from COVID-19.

The CDR3 DNA reads as TGTGCCACCAGTGCCGCGGACTCCTACAATGAGCAGTTCTTC. It specifies CATSAADSYNEQFF. The chain employs TRBV24-1 and TRBJ2-1; D is unclear. Germline V gene sequence: CDR1 KGHDR, CDR2 SFDVKD. This CDR3 is 14 amino acids long. The germline V and J ends were trimmed by 5 bases and 0 bases, with 7 bases remaining between them.